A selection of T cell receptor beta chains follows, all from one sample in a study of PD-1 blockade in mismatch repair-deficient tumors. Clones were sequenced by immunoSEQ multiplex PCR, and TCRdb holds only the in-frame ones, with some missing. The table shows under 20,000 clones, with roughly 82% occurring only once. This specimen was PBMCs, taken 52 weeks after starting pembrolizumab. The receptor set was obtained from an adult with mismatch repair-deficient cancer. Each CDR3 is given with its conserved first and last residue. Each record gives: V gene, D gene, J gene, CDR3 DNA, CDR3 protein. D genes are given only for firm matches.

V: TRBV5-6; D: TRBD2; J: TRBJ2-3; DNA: TGTGCCAGCAGCCCAAGGTCGGGGCAAGCGGGGGCCACAGATACGCAGTATTTT; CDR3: CASSPRSGQAGATDTQYF
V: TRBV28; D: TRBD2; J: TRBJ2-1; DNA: TGTGCCAGCACCTTGGGCCTAGCGGGAGGGCCGTCTAAGATCCGCAATGAGCAGTTCTTC; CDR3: CASTLGLAGGPSKIRNEQFF
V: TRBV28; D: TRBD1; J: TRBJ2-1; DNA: TGTGCCAGCAGCCCACCGGGACAGGGCATCTACAATGAGCAGTTCTTC; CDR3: CASSPPGQGIYNEQFF
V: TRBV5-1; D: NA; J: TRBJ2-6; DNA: TGCGCCAGCAGCTTGGCCAGGTCAGCCGGGGCCAACGTCCTGACTTTC; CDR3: CASSLARSAGANVLTF
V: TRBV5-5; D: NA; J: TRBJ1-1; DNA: TGTGCCAGCAGCTTGTTGACAGACACTGAAGCTTTCTTT; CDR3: CASSLLTDTEAFF
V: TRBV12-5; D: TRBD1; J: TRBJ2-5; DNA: TGTGCTAGTGGAGGGACAGGGGGGGATACCCAGTACTTC; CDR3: CASGGTGGDTQYF
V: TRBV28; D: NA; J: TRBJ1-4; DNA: TGTGCCAGCAGCAAGTCGGCGGGGGCGCGTAATGAAAAACTGTTTTTT; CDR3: CASSKSAGARNEKLFF
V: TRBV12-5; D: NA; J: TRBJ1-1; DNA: TGTGCTAGTGGTTTGGTACCGGGAACTGAAGCTTTCTTT; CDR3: CASGLVPGTEAFF
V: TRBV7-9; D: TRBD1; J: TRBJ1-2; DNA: TGTGCCAGCAGCCTGCGCGGGACAGGGGAGTATTTGGGCGGCTACACCTTC; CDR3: CASSLRGTGEYLGGYTF
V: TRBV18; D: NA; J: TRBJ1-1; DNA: TGTGCCAGCTCACCCCCAGGGGATAGGGGGTTGAACACTGAAGCTTTCTTT; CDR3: CASSPPGDRGLNTEAFF